These 29 T cell receptor beta chains were sequenced from one sample in a study of primary melanoma T cells and metastatic recurrence. Assay used: immunoSEQ multiplex PCR; TCRdb lists only in-frame clones, some missing. The data hold under 150 clones, with 65% to 85% observed a single time. The sample consisted of melanoma tumor tissue. All receptors come from a human donor with melanoma.

J is TRBJ1-1 and V is TRBV19; unclear D gene. Trimming pared 4 bases from V and 1 base from J, leaving 4 bases between. Germline V gene sequence: CDR1 LNHDA, CDR2 SQIVND (reference sequence). CDR3 length: 12 residues. CDR3 DNA: TGTGCCAGTAGTACGGGGAACACTGAAGCTTTCTTT. It specifies CASSTGNTEAFF.

The chain recombines TRBV6-8 with TRBJ1-5; D remains ambiguous. Germline assignment: CDR1 MNHGY and CDR2 SAAAGT. Trimming took off 0 bases at V and 2 bases at J, with 17 bases between the two ends. The CDR3 runs to 18 residues. The CDR3 spells CASSYSRPARRGNQPQHF. CDR3 nucleotides: TGTGCCAGCAGTTACTCGAGACCCGCCAGGAGAGGCAATCAGCCCCAGCATTTT.

To note about this clone: The junction shows a germline mismatch at one end, possibly a read error. This rearrangement joins TRBV28 to TRBJ1-1; D is perhaps TRBD1 (5 bases). CDR3 size: 13 residues. The germline gives CDR1 MDHEN, CDR2 SYDVKM. CDR3 nucleotides: TGTGCCAGCATGGAGGGACGGAACACTGAAGCTTTTTTT. Translating gives CASMEGRNTEAFF.

The gene calls are TRBV6-8 and TRBJ1-2, with no clear D. Germline V gene sequence: CDR1 MNHGY, CDR2 SAAAGT. Trimming shortened V by 5 bases and J by 0 bases, and 10 bases separated the two germline ends. The CDR3 length is 14 residues. The CDR3 DNA is TGTGCCAGCAGTGAGGTCAGGACTAACTATGGCTACACCTTC. Amino acid sequence: CASSEVRTNYGYTF.

V usage is TRBV6-8 and J usage is TRBJ2-1, with 9 bases lining up with TRBD2. The CDR3 consists of 16 residues. Per germline, CDR1 MNHGY and CDR2 SAAAGT. J lost 2 bases, V lost 5 bases, and 7 bases had no gene match. The chain's CDR3 is CASSLLAGGPYNEQFF. The CDR3 bases are TGTGCCAGCAGTCTCCTTGCGGGAGGGCCCTACAATGAGCAGTTCTTC.

The CDR3 sequence is CASTKARGLDSPLHF. The CDR3 DNA reads TGTGCCAGCACCAAGGCGAGGGGGCTGGATTCACCCCTCCACTTT. The rearrangement uses TRBV6-8 and TRBJ1-6; 7 bases fit TRBD1. With 7 bases clipped from V and 8 bases from J, the junction kept 11 bases outside the gene matches. The CDR3 has 15 residues. The germline V gene encodes CDR1 MNHGY and CDR2 SAAAGT.

The chain uses TRBV14 and TRBJ2-7; tentatively, D is TRBD1 (6 bases). The CDR3 has 16 residues. Germline V lookup: CDR1 SGHDN, CDR2 FVKESK. The germline V and J ends were trimmed by 0 bases and 1 base, with 13 bases remaining between them. The CDR3 sequence: CASSQDGNTGSYEQYF. For the CDR3, the DNA is TGTGCCAGCAGCCAAGATGGGAATACAGGGTCCTACGAGCAGTACTTC.

The chain joins TRBV19 to TRBJ1-1, with no clear D. The CDR3 runs to 11 residues. Germline V gene sequence: CDR1 LNHDA, CDR2 SQIVND (reference sequence). Trimming took off 7 bases at V and 4 bases at J, with 7 bases between the two ends. DNA of the CDR3: TGTGCCAGTATGGGGAGCACTGAAGCTTTCTTT. It translates to CASMGSTEAFF.

The chain is built from TRBV10-2 and TRBJ2-5; D is uncertain. Germline lookup yields CDR1 WSHSY and CDR2 SAAADI. Trimming pared 3 bases from V and 5 bases from J, leaving 7 bases between. The CDR3 covers 12 residues. CDR3 amino acids: CASSEIGETQYF. In DNA, the CDR3 is TGCGCCAGCAGTGAAATCGGTGAGACCCAGTACTTC.

This sequence joins TRBV28 and TRBJ1-2, with a possible D match to TRBD1 (6 bases). Trimming left V 6 bases short and J 4 bases short, with 12 bases between. This CDR3 is built from 13 residues. Germline V gene sequence: CDR1 MDHEN, CDR2 SYDVKM. The CDR3 reads CASRYGQLYGYTF. In nucleotides, the CDR3 is TGTGCCAGCAGGTACGGACAGCTCTATGGCTACACCTTC.

V is TRBV11-3 and J is TRBJ2-3; 9 nucleotides line up with TRBD2. The CDR3 loop spans 15 amino acids. V shed 3 bases, J shed 0 bases, and the junction held 1 base outside the gene matches. Per germline, CDR1 SGHNT and CDR2 YENEEA. The CDR3 reads CASSFLAGSTDTQYF. The CDR3 DNA reads TGTGCCAGCAGCTTCCTAGCGGGAAGCACAGATACGCAGTATTTT.

This clone was found a few times. The chain combines TRBV19 with TRBJ1-3, with TRBD1 identical over 8 bases. The CDR3 contains 16 residues. From germline, CDR1 is LNHDA and CDR2 SQIVND (reference sequence). After removal of 3 bases from V and 3 bases from J, the junction contained 7 bases not matched to a gene. CDR3 DNA sequence: TGTGCCAGTAGTATCACCGCGACAGGGGTTGGAAACACCATATATTTT. Encoded protein: CASSITATGVGNTIYF.

A single count supports this clone. The chain is built from TRBV30 and TRBJ1-1; TRBD1 is a possible D gene (6 bases). Germline V gene sequence: CDR1 GTSNPN, CDR2 SVGIG (reference sequence). V lost 6 bases, J lost 3 bases, and 14 bases lay in between. This CDR3 is built from 13 residues. The CDR3 nucleotides read TGTGCCTGTGGGCGAGGGGGTTACACTGAAGCTTTCTTT. Translating it yields CACGRGGYTEAFF.

The chain has TRBV15 and TRBJ2-2; D perhaps matches TRBD2 (5 bases). Germline loops: CDR1 LNHNV, CDR2 YYDKDF (reference sequence). The CDR3 spans 16 residues. Trimming removed 1 base at V and 6 bases at J, with 15 bases between. CDR3 nucleotides: TGTGCCACCAGCAGAGGGTTACTAGATTTCCCCGGGGAGCTGTTTTTT. Translated: CATSRGLLDFPGELFF.

This clone came up a few times. The V gene is TRBV19, the J gene TRBJ2-1; possible D gene TRBD2, 6 bases. CDR3 length equals 15 residues. V was pared by 5 bases and J by 0 bases, with 11 bases between. Germline-derived CDR1 and CDR2 are LNHDA and SQIVND (reference sequence). The CDR3 nucleotides read TGTGCCAGTAGTGGGGACGGGAGCTCCTACAATGAGCAGTTCTTC. Protein: CASSGDGSSYNEQFF.

The chain joins TRBV29-1 to TRBJ2-2; D is unclear. In germline, CDR1 is SQVTM, CDR2 ANQGSEA. Trimming shortened V by 8 bases and J by 1 base, and 11 bases separated the two germline ends. The CDR3 has 13 residues. The CDR3 DNA follows: TGCAGCCACCTTACAGAGAACACCGGGGAGCTGTTTTTT. Translating it yields CSHLTENTGELFF.

As to this clone: A read error may account for a junction end that differs from germline. V and J are TRBV19 and TRBJ2-6; possible D gene TRBD2, 5 bases. Per germline, CDR1 LNHDA and CDR2 SQIVND (reference sequence). This CDR3 is 16 amino acids long. CDR3 nucleotide sequence: TGTGCCAGCAGTCCCGGCCCGGGGTCCGGGGTCAACGTCCTGACTTTC. Translated, it gives CASSPGPGSGVNVLTF.

V usage is TRBV19 and J usage is TRBJ2-6; D is ambiguous. Germline V gene lookup returns CDR1 LNHDA and CDR2 SQIVND (reference sequence). V was trimmed by 9 bases and J by 2 bases, leaving 11 bases between them. The CDR3 runs to 14 residues. The CDR3 bases are TGTGCCAGCTTTGGGGTAACTGGGGCCAACGTCCTGACTTTC. Protein product: CASFGVTGANVLTF.

The genes are TRBV19 and TRBJ1-5, with 10 bases aligning to TRBD1. J lost 0 bases, V lost 8 bases, and 13 bases had no gene match. This CDR3 contains 18 residues. The germline V gene has CDR1 LNHDA and CDR2 SQIVND (reference sequence). The CDR3 protein is CASPPGQGRPDSNQPQHF. CDR3 DNA: TGTGCCAGTCCCCCGGGACAGGGGCGACCTGATAGCAATCAGCCCCAGCATTTT.

Written as DNA, the CDR3 is TGTGCCAGCAGCTCCCCAACTAGTCTCGAGCTTAATGAGCAGTTCTTC. It is translated as CASSSPTSLELNEQFF. The chain has TRBV7-5 and TRBJ2-1; the D call in the table, TRBD2, was not verified against the DNA. TRBV7-5 is listed as a pseudogene. This CDR3 is built from 16 residues.

This sequence joins TRBV30 and TRBJ1-3; D remains unclear. Germline V gene data show CDR1 as GTSNPN and CDR2 as SVGIG (reference sequence). This CDR3 is built from 14 residues. Trimming pared 4 bases from V and 0 bases from J, leaving 10 bases between. The CDR3 bases are TGTGCCTGGAAAAGTATAAGCTCTGGAAACACCATATATTTT. Translated: CAWKSISSGNTIYF.

This clone is a singleton in its sample. J is TRBJ2-2 and V is TRBV5-1, with D uncertain. The CDR3 totals 16 residues. V lost 0 bases to trimming and J lost 5 bases, with 14 bases between them. Germline V gives CDR1 SGHRS, CDR2 YFSETQ. This CDR3 reads CASSLEGHWNTGELFF. CDR3 coding DNA: TGCGCCAGCAGCTTGGAAGGGCACTGGAATACCGGGGAGCTGTTTTTT.

The chain employs TRBV6-8 and TRBJ1-1; a possible D gene is TRBD1 (5 bases). Trimming left V 4 bases short and J 8 bases short, with 14 bases between. CDR1 is MNHGY, CDR2 SAAAGT, per germline. The CDR3 length is 13 residues. CDR3 nucleotides: TGTGCCAGCAGTTCAGGGAGTCCCTCAGAAGCTTTCTTT. Protein sequence: CASSSGSPSEAFF.

V is TRBV6-8 and J is TRBJ2-5, with 13 positions matching TRBD2. Germline V gene lookup returns CDR1 MNHGY and CDR2 SAAAGT. The CDR3 covers 16 residues. Germline trimming cut 5 bases from V and 7 bases from J; bases unmatched to any gene: 10. For the CDR3, the DNA is TGTGCCAGCAGTCAGCTCGGACTAGCGGGAGCTGCGACCCAGTACTTC. Encoded protein: CASSQLGLAGAATQYF.

This clone was found a few times. At one of its ends the junction is not consistent with the germline gene, which may arise from a read error. A base went unread or is ambiguous, so its residue is labelled X. The rearrangement uses TRBV19 and TRBJ1-6; 9 bases are shared with TRBD1. CDR3 length equals 13 residues. Germline V gene sequence: CDR1 LNHDA, CDR2 SQIVND (reference sequence). The CDR3: CASRPGQGSXLHF. CDR3 in DNA: TGTGCCAGTAGACCGGGACAGGGTTCACYCCTCCACTTT.

The chain uses TRBV19 and TRBJ1-4; maybe TRBD1 (5 bases). The V and J ends lost 5 bases and 8 bases respectively, with 21 bases between them. Germline V gene lookup returns CDR1 LNHDA and CDR2 SQIVND (reference sequence). The CDR3 consists of 16 residues. The CDR3 DNA sequence: TGTGCCAGTAGTGCGGGGACCGGGACTGGGACCGAAAAACTGTTTTTT. Amino acid sequence: CASSAGTGTGTEKLFF. The complete variable domain, with remaining parts taken from reference TRBV19 and TRBJ1-4, reads DGGITQSPKYLFRKEGQNVTLSCEQNLNHDAMYWYRQDPGQGLRLIYYSQIVNDFQKGDIAEGYSVSREKKESFPLTVTSAQKNPTAFYLCASSAGTGTGTEKLFFGSGTQLSVL.

This clone showed up just once. V and J are TRBV30 and TRBJ1-2; D remains unclear. This CDR3 comprises 11 residues. The germline V gene has CDR1 GTSNPN and CDR2 SVGIG (reference sequence). V lost 3 bases, J lost 2 bases, and 4 bases lay in between. CDR3 nucleotide sequence: TGTGCCTGGAGCGGCAACTATGGCTACACCTTC. It encodes CAWSGNYGYTF.

V gene TRBV19 combines with J gene TRBJ1-1; 9 bases fit TRBD1. The V and J ends lost 3 bases and 4 bases, in that order; junction bases with no gene match: 6. Per the germline V gene, CDR1 is LNHDA and CDR2 is SQIVND (reference sequence). There are 15 residues in the CDR3. CDR3 in amino acids: CASSIGTGWGTEAFF. In DNA form, the CDR3 reads TGTGCCAGTAGTATTGGGACAGGGTGGGGCACTGAAGCTTTCTTT.

The gene calls are TRBV28 and TRBJ1-1; D not certain. CDR1 MDHEN and CDR2 SYDVKM come from the germline V gene. This CDR3 contains 15 residues. The V gene lost 4 bases and the J gene lost 4 bases, with 16 bases spanning the gap. CDR3 bases: TGTGCCAGCAGTTCCACGGGGATAGGGTCCACTGAAGCTTTCTTT. This gives the protein CASSSTGIGSTEAFF.